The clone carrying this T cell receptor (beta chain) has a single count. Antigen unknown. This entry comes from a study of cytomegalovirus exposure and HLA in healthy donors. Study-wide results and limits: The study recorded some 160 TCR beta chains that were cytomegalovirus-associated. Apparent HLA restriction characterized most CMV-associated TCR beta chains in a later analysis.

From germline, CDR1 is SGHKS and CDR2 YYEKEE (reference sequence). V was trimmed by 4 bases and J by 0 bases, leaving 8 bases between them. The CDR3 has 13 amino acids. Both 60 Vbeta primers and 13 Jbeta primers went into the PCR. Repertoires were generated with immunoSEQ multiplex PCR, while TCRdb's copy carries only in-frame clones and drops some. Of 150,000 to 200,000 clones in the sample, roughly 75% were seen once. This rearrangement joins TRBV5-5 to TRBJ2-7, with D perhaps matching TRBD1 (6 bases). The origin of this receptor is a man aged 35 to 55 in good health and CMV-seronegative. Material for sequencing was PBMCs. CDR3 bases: TGTGCCAGCAGCACAGGGAGCTCCTACGAGCAGTACTTC. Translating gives CASSTGSSYEQYF.